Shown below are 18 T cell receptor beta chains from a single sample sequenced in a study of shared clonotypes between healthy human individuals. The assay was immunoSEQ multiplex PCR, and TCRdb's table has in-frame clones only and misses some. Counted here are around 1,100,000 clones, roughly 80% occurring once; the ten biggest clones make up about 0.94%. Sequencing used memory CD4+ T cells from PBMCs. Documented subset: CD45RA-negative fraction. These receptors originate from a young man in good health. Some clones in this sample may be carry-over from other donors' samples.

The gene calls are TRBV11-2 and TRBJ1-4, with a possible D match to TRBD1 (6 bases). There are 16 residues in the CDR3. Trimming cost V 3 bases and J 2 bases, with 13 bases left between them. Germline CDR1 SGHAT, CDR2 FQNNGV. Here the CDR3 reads CASSFTGMGTNEKLFF. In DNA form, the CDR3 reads TGTGCCAGCAGCTTTACAGGGATGGGGACTAATGAAAAACTGTTTTTT.

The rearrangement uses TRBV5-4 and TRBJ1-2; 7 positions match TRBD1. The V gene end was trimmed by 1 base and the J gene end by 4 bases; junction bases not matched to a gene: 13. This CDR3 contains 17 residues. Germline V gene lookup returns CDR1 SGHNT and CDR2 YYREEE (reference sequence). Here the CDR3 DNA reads TGTGCCAGCAGCTTGATTCCCAGGAACAGGGGAGGCTATGGCTACACCTTC. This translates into CASSLIPRNRGGYGYTF.

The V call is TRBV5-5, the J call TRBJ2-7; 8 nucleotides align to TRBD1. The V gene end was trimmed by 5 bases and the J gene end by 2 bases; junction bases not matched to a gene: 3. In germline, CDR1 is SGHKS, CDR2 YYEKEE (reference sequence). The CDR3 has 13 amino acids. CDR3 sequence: CASRTGATYEQYF. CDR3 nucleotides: TGTGCCAGCAGGACAGGGGCCACCTACGAGCAGTACTTC.

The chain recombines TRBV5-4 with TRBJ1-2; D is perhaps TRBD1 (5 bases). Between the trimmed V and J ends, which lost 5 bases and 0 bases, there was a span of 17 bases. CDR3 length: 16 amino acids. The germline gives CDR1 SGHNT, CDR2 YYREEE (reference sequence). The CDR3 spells CASSSRGGGANYGYTF. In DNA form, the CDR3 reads TGTGCCAGCAGTTCGAGGGGTGGCGGAGCTAACTATGGCTACACCTTC.

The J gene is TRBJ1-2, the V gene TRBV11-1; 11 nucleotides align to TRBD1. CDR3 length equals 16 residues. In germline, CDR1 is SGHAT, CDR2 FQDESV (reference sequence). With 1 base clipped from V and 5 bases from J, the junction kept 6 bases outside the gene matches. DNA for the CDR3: TGTGCCAGCAGCTTAGATGCGGGGACAGGGGGGTATGGCTACACCTTC. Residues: CASSLDAGTGGYGYTF.

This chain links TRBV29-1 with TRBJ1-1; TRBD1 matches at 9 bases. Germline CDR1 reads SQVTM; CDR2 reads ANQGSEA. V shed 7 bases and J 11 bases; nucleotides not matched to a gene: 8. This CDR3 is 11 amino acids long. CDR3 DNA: TGCAGCGCCCAGAGAGGACAGGGGGCTTTCTTT. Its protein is CSAQRGQGAFF. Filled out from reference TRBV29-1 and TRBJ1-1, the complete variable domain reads SAVISQKPSRDICQRGTSLTIQCQVDSQVTMMFWYRQQPGQSLTLIATANQGSEATYESGFVIDKFPISRPNLTFSTLTVSNMSPEDSSIYLCSAQRGQGAFFGQGTRLTVV.

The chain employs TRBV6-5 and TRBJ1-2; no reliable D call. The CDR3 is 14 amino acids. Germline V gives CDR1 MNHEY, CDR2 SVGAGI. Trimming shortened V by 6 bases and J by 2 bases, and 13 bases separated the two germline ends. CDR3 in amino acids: CASSLGWGNYGYTF. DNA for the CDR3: TGTGCCAGCAGCCTAGGATGGGGAAACTATGGCTACACCTTC.

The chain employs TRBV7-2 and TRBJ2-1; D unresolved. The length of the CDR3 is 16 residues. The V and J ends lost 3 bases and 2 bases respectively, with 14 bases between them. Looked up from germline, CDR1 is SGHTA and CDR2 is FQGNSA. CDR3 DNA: TGTGCCAGCAGCTTTTCATCGCCTGGCGCCTACAATGAGCAGTTCTTC. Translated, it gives CASSFSSPGAYNEQFF. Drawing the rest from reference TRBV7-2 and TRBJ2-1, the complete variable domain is GAGVSQSPSNKVTEKGKDVELRCDPISGHTALYWYRQSLGQGLEFLIYFQGNSAPDKSGLPSDRFSAERTGGSVSTLTIQRTQQEDSAVYLCASSFSSPGAYNEQFFGPGTRLTVL.

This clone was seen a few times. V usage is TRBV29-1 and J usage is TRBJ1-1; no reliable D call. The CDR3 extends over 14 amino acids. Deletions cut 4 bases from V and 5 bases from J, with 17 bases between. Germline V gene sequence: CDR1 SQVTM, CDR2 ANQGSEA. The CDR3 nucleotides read TGCAGCGTTGTAGGCCGGGTTACTGGGACTGAAGCTTTCTTT. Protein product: CSVVGRVTGTEAFF.

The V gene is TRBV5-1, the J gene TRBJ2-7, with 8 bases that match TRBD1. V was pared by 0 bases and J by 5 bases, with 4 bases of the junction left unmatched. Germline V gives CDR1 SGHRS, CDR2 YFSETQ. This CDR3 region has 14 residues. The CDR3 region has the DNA TGCGCCAGCAGCTTGGGGACAGGGAGGAACGAGCAGTACTTC. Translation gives CASSLGTGRNEQYF.

The CDR3 DNA follows: TGTGCCAGCATTGGGTCTCTAGGGAATGAGCAGTTCTTC. Its translation is CASIGSLGNEQFF. This chain links TRBV28 with TRBJ2-1; no clear D. Germline values: CDR1 MDHEN, CDR2 SYDVKM. Trimming cost V 7 bases and J 7 bases, with 14 bases left between them. This CDR3 spans 13 amino acids.

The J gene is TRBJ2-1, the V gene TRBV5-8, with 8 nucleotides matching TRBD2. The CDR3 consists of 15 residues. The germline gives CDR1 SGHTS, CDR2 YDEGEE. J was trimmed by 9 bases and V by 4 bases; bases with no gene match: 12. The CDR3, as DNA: TGTGCCAGCAGCACCCGGGGGGGAGCCCAAGTTGAGCAGTTCTTC. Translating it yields CASSTRGGAQVEQFF.

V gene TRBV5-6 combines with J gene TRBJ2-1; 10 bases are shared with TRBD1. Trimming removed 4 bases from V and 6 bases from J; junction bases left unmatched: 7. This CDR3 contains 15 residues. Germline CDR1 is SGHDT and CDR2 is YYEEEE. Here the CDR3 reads CASSRAGQGSNEQFF. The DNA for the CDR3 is TGTGCCAGCAGCCGAGCGGGACAGGGGAGCAATGAGCAGTTCTTC.

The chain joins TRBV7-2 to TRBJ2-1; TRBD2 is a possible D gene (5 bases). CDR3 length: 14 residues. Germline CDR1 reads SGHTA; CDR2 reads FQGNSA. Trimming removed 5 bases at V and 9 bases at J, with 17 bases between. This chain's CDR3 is CASSRSPPRGEQFF. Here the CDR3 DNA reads TGTGCCAGCAGCCGTAGTCCCCCCCGGGGTGAGCAGTTCTTC.

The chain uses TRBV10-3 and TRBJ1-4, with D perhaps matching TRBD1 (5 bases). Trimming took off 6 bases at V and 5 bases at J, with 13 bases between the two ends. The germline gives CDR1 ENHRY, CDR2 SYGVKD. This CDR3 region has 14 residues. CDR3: CAISQTDLNEKLFF. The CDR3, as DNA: TGTGCCATCAGCCAGACAGACCTAAATGAAAAACTGTTTTTT.

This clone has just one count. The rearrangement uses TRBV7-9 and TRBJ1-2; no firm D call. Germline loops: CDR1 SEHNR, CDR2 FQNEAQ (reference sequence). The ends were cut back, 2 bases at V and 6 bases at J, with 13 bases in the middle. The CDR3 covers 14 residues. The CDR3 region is CASSLFMEPNGYTF. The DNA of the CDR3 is TGTGCCAGCAGCTTATTCATGGAACCTAATGGCTACACCTTC.

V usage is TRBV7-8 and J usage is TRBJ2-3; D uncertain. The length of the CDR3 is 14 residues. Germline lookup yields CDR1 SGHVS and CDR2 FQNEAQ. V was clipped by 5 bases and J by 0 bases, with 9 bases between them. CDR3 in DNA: TGTGCCAGCAGCCCCGGACGGAGCACAGATACGCAGTATTTT. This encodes CASSPGRSTDTQYF.

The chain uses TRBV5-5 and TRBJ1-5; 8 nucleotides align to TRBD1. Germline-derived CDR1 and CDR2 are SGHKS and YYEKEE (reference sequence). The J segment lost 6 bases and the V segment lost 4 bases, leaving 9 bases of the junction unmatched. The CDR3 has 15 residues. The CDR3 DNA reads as TGTGCCAGCAGCCACGGGACAGGAACCTCTCAGCCCCAGCATTTT. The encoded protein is CASSHGTGTSQPQHF.